This TCR beta chain was documented in a study of PD-1 blockade in mismatch repair-deficient tumors. Whole-study context: Enrolled about 2012-2016, patients had progressing, pretreated mismatch repair-deficient cancers of 12 to 13 types.

Of note for this clone: Its antigen is still unknown.

All patients were mismatch repair deficient, assessed by either PCR or immunohistochemistry. A few pembrolizumab responders had their TCRs sequenced. This CDR3 comprises 16 residues. V shed 1 base and J 5 bases; nucleotides not matched to a gene: 6. CDR1 SGHTA and CDR2 FQGNSA come from the germline V gene. Study-level results: Tumor-resident clones, often absent from pretreatment blood, expanded after pembrolizumab and then contracted.

Measured with immunoSEQ multiplex PCR; TCRdb has only the in-frame clones, and not every one. The sample lists 14,000 or so clones; around 83% were seen once. The source was PBMCs, collected less than 15 weeks after starting pembrolizumab. This clonotype was sampled from an adult with mismatch repair-deficient cancer. This chain links TRBV7-2 with TRBJ2-1, with 9 bases matching TRBD2. The chain's CDR3 is CASSLERSSGNNEQFF. DNA of the CDR3: TGTGCCAGCAGCTTAGAACGGTCTAGCGGGAACAATGAGCAGTTCTTC.